The 15 T cell receptor beta chains in this list originate from one sample, sequenced in a study of circulating CD8 cells and anti-PD-1 response in melanoma. The QIAseq Immune Repertoire TCR panel built the libraries from approximately 15 ng of total RNA. TCRdb used MiXCR to reprocess the reads, holding one entry per CDR3 protein. The sample lists fewer than 700 distinct CDR3 sequences, around 5.5% occurring once. Four subsets defined by PD-1 and/or TIGIT were sorted from live CD3+CD8+TCRalphabeta+ cells. Sequencing used CD8+ T cells from PBMCs, obtained at baseline or after one month of anti-PD-1 therapy (not recorded which). The origin of the receptors is a human donor with melanoma.

This clonotype counts as medium-sized. This rearrangement joins TRBV27 to TRBJ1-2; weak D call: TRBD1 (6 bases). The CDR3 extends over 18 amino acids. Trimming took off 2 bases at V and 0 bases at J, with 19 bases between the two ends. CDR1 MNHEY and CDR2 SMNVEV come from the germline V gene (reference sequence). The CDR3 DNA sequence: TGTGCCAGCAGTTTAAGTGGGGGGCAGACAGCTGCTAACTATGGCTACACCTTC. This gives the protein CASSLSGGQTAANYGYTF.

By sample fraction, this clonotype is large. This chain uses TRBV27 with TRBJ2-3; D gene unclear. CDR1 is MNHEY and CDR2 is SMNVEV in the germline V gene (reference sequence). This CDR3 has 12 amino acids. Trimming removed 4 bases at V and 2 bases at J, with 4 bases between. The CDR3 spells CASSSPTDTQYF. The CDR3 DNA reads TGTGCCAGCAGTTCCCCCACAGATACGCAGTATTTT.

This rearrangement joins TRBV20-1 to TRBJ2-7, with D tentatively TRBD2 (5 bases). This CDR3 has 13 residues. Trimming stripped 6 bases from V and 2 bases from J, with 14 bases between. The germline CDR1 and CDR2 sequences are DFQATT and SNEGSKA (reference sequence). The CDR3 DNA reads TGCAGTGCGAGCGAAACTAGTACCTACGAGCAGTACTTC. This sequence encodes CSASETSTYEQYF.

This clonotype is labeled medium-sized (0.01 to 0.1%). J is TRBJ2-7 and V is TRBV12-3 or TRBV12-4; no firm D call. The CDR3 extends over 13 amino acids. V was trimmed by 0 bases and J by 2 bases, leaving 5 bases between them. The CDR3 region is CASSLAAPYEQYF. DNA of the CDR3: TGTGCCAGCAGTTTAGCGGCACCCTACGAGCAGTACTTC.

This clonotype ranks as large (0.1 to 1%). The chain couples TRBV7-2 to TRBJ2-5, with D tentatively TRBD1 or TRBD2 (5 bases each). Germline CDR1 SGHTA, CDR2 FQGNSA. CDR3 length: 13 amino acids. V lost 1 base and J lost 5, with 8 bases in between. The CDR3 coding sequence is TGTGCCAGCAGCTTAGTGGGGGACGAGACCCAGTACTTC. Protein: CASSLVGDETQYF.

Judged by abundance, this clonotype is medium-sized (0.01 to 0.1%). The chain carries TRBV6-1 and TRBJ1-5; no firm D call. The V end lost 3 bases, the J end lost 12 bases, and 12 bases lay between the germline ends. Germline-derived CDR1 and CDR2 are MNHNS and SASEGT. This CDR3 spans 12 amino acids. CDR3 in DNA: TGTGCCAGCAGTGACCCCTCGGCCCGCCAGCATTTT. This sequence encodes CASSDPSARQHF.

This clonotype is labeled medium-sized. The chain couples TRBV29-1 to TRBJ1-3; D is perhaps TRBD1 (6 bases). Germline V gives CDR1 SQVTM, CDR2 ANQGSEA. This CDR3 has 16 amino acids. Trimming pared 0 bases from V and 0 bases from J, leaving 12 bases between. The CDR3 is CSVEDQGHTSGNTIYF. CDR3 in DNA: TGCAGCGTTGAAGATCAGGGACATACCTCTGGAAACACCATATATTTT.

A remark on this clonotype: A much larger clone differs from this one at a single base, so this may be a read error. Likely a read error: the CDR3 ends without its conserved phenylalanine or tryptophan. The V and J genes are TRBV2 and TRBJ2-3; D could derive from TRBD1 or TRBD2 (6 bases each). Germline loops: CDR1 SNHLY, CDR2 FYNNEI. The CDR3 is 14 amino acids. The CDR3 DNA follows: TGTGCCAGCAGCCCCGGAGGGGACACAGATGCGCAGTATTCT. Its protein product is CASSPGGDTDAQYS.

Judged by abundance, this clonotype is medium-sized. The V call is TRBV6-2 or TRBV6-3, the J call TRBJ2-7; 9 nucleotides line up with TRBD1. From germline, CDR1 is MNHEY and CDR2 SVGEGT. The CDR3 is made up of 14 amino acids. J lost 3 bases, V lost 6 bases, and 6 bases had no gene match. The CDR3 DNA sequence: TGTGCCAGCAGGGACCGGACAGGGGACTACGAGCAGTACTTC. It encodes CASRDRTGDYEQYF.

V usage is TRBV6-2 or TRBV6-3 and J usage is TRBJ2-2; D is uncertain. The CDR3 spans 12 residues. V dropped 2 bases and J dropped 5 bases, with 3 bases sitting between them. Germline lookup yields CDR1 MNHEY and CDR2 SVGEGT. The CDR3 DNA follows: TGTGCCAGCAGTTACGGGACCGGGGAGCTGTTTTTT. Amino acid sequence: CASSYGTGELFF.

This clonotype is large. V usage is TRBV2 and J usage is TRBJ2-7; 15 positions agree with TRBD2. The CDR3 is 17 residues long. V was clipped by 2 bases and J by 7 bases; unmatched bases: 9. CDR1 and CDR2 from the germline V gene are SNHLY and FYNNEI. The CDR3 loop reads CASSERGLAGGILEQYF. CDR3 bases: TGTGCCAGCAGTGAAAGGGGACTAGCGGGAGGAATCTTAGAGCAGTACTTC.

The chain combines TRBV6-5 with TRBJ2-5, with D unclear. Trimming took 0 bases from V and 4 from J, leaving 12 bases between them. This CDR3 comprises 15 residues. Germline CDR1 is MNHEY and CDR2 is SVGAGI. This chain's CDR3 is CASSYSAHRGETQYF. The CDR3 coding sequence is TGTGCCAGCAGTTACTCGGCACACAGAGGAGAGACCCAGTACTTC.

Judged by abundance, this clonotype is medium-sized. The chain couples TRBV9 to TRBJ2-1, with a tentative D call TRBD2 (6 bases). Germline CDR1 SGDLS, CDR2 YYNGEE. Trimming pared 7 bases from V and 0 bases from J, leaving 11 bases between. The CDR3 is 14 amino acids. The CDR3 nucleotides are TGTGCCAGCGGGCGGGGTCCCTCCTACAATGAGCAGTTCTTC. Its translation: CASGRGPSYNEQFF.

This clonotype counts as large. The V and J genes are TRBV28 and TRBJ2-3, with D possibly being TRBD1 (5 bases). This CDR3 is 14 amino acids long. Trimming removed 6 bases from V and 4 bases from J, with 14 bases in between. Germline CDR1 reads MDHEN; CDR2 reads SYDVKM. Written as DNA, the CDR3 is TGTGCCAGCAGCTCAAGGGTGGGGCCAGATACGCAGTATTTT. Protein: CASSSRVGPDTQYF.

By share of the sample, this clonotype is medium-sized. The chain is built from TRBV25-1 and TRBJ2-1, with D uncertain. Germline V CDR1 and CDR2: MGHDK, SYGVNS. V was pared by 8 bases and J by 6 bases, with 14 bases between. The CDR3 extends over 13 amino acids. CDR3 residues: CASAGTWANEQFF. CDR3 coding DNA: TGTGCCAGCGCAGGAACGTGGGCCAATGAGCAGTTCTTC.